A single sample gave rise to the 2 T cell receptor beta chains below, sequenced in a study of blood T cell repertoires in COVID-19. The data were produced by immunoSEQ multiplex PCR, yet TCRdb's version contains in-frame clones alone and is incomplete. The top ten hold roughly 2.9% of the sample, which has around 300,000 clones, roughly nine tenths seen once. Sequencing was carried out using peripheral blood. These receptors all come from a woman in her twenties or thirties with COVID-19, enrolled during active disease.

The V and J genes are TRBV9 and TRBJ1-4, with 7 bases aligning to TRBD1. CDR3 length equals 12 residues. The junction had 5 bases not matched to a gene; V was cut back by 4 bases and J by 11 bases. Germline assignment: CDR1 SGDLS and CDR2 YYNGEE. CDR3 region: CASSRTGEKLFF. CDR3 sequence (DNA): TGTGCCAGCAGCCGCACAGGGGAGAAACTGTTTTTT. The full variable domain, its missing parts supplied by reference TRBV9 and TRBJ1-4, is DSGVTQTPKHLITATGQRVTLRCSPRSGDLSVYWYQQSLDQGLQFLIQYYNGEERAKGNILERFSAQQFPDLHSELNLSSLELGDSALYFCASSRTGEKLFFGSGTQLSVL.

This chain links TRBV5-1 with TRBJ1-6; a possible D gene is TRBD1 (5 bases). Trimming removed 0 bases at V and 10 bases at J, with 11 bases between. CDR1 is SGHRS and CDR2 is YFSETQ in the germline V gene. The CDR3 length is 14 residues. The CDR3 DNA is TGCGCCAGCAGCTTGGTCAGGGAGGGATCACCCCTCCACTTT. Translated, it gives CASSLVREGSPLHF.